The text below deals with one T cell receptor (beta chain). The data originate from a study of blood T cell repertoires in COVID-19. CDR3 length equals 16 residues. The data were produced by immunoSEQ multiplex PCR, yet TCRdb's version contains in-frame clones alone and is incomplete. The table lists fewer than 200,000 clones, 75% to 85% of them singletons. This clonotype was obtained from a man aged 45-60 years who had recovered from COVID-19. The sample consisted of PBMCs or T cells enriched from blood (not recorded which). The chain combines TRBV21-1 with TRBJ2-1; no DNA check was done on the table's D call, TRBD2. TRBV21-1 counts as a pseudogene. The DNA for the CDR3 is TGTGCCAGCAGCACCAGCCGTAGCGGGTTTGTCTATGAGCAGTTCTTC. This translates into CASSTSRSGFVYEQFF.